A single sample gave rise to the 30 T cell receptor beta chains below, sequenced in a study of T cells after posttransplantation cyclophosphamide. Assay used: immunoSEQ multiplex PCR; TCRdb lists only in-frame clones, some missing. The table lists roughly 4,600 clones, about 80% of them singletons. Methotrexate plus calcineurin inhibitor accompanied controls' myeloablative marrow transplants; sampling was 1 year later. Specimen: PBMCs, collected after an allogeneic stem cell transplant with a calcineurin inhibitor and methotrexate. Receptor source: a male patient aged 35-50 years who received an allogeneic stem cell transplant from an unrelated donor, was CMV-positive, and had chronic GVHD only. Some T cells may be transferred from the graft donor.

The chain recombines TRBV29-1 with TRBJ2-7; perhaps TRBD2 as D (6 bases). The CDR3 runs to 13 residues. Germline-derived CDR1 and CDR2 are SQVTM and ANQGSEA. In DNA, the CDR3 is TGCAGAGGTGGGGGGTGTAGGTCCTACGAGCAGTACTTC. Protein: CRGGGCRSYEQYF.

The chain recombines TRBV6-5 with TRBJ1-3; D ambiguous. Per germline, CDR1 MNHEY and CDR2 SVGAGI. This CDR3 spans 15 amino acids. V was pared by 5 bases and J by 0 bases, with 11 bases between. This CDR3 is CASSPTENSGNTIYF. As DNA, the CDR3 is TGTGCCAGCAGTCCAACAGAGAACTCTGGAAACACCATATATTTT.

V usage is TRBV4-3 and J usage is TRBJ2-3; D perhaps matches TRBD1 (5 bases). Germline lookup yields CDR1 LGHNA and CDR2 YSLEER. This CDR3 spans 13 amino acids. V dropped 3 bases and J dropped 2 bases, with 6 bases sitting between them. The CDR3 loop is CASSQGPTDTQYF. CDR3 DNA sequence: TGCGCCAGCAGCCAGGGGCCCACAGATACGCAGTATTTT.

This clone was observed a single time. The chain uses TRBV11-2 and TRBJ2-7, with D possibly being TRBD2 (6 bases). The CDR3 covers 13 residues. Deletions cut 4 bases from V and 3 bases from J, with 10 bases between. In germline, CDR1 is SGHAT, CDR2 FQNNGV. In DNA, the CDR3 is TGTGCCAGCAGCTCTAGGGACTTCTACGAGCAGTACTTC. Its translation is CASSSRDFYEQYF. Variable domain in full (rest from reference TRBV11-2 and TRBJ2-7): EAGVAQSPRYKIIEKRQSVAFWCNPISGHATLYWYQQILGQGPKLLIQFQNNGVVDDSQLPKDRFSAERLKGVDSTLKIQPAKLEDSAVYLCASSSRDFYEQYFGPGTRLTVT.

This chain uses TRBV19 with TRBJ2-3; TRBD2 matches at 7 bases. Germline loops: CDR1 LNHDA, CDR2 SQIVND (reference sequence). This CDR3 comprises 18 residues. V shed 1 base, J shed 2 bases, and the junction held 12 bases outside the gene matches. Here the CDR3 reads CASSIGVTASGFTDTQYF. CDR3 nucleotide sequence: TGTGCCAGTAGTATAGGAGTTACGGCTAGCGGATTCACAGATACGCAGTATTTT.

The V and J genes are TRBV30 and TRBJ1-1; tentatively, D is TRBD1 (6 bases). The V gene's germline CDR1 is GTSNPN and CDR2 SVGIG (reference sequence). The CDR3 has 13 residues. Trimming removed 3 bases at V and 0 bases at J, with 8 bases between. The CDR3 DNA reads TGTGCCTGGAGCCCAGGGGTGAACACTGAAGCTTTCTTT. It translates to CAWSPGVNTEAFF.

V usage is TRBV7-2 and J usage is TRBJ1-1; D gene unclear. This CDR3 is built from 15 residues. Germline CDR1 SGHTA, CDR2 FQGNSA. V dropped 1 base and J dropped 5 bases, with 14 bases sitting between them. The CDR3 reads CASSLGLLAGTEAFF. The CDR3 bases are TGTGCCAGCAGCTTAGGCCTTTTAGCGGGAACTGAAGCTTTCTTT.

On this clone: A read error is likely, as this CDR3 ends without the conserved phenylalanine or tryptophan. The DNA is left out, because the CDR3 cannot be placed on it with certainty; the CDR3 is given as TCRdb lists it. The CDR3 sequence is CASSSQGK. J is TRBJ1-3 and V is TRBV6-5; the table gives TRBD1 as D, unverified against the DNA. The CDR3 has 8 amino acids, counting both end residues. Germline values: CDR1 MNHEY, CDR2 SVGAGI.

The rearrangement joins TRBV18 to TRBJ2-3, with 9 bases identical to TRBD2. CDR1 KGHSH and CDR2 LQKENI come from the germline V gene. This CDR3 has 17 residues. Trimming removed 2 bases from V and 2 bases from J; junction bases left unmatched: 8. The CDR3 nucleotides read TGTGCCAGCTCACCATACGGGATAGCGGGGGACACAGATACGCAGTATTTT. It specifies CASSPYGIAGDTDTQYF.

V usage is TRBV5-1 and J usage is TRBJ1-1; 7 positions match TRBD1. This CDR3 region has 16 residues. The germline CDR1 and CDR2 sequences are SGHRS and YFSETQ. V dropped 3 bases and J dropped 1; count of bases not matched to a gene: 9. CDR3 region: CASSSDTGAPNTEAFF. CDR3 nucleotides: TGCGCCAGCAGCTCCGATACAGGGGCACCGAACACTGAAGCTTTCTTT.

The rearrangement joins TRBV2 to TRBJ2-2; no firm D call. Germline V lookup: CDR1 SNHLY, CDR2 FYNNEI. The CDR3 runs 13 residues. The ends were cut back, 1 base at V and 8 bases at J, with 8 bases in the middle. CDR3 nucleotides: TGTGCCAGCAGTGAAGTGGCAGAAGGGGAGCTGTTTTTT. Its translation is CASSEVAEGELFF.

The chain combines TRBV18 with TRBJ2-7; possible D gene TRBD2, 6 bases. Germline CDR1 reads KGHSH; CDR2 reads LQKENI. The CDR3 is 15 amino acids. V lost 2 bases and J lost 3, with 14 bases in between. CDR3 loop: CASSPSGLGYYEQYF. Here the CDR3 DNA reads TGTGCCAGCTCACCAAGCGGGTTGGGATACTACGAGCAGTACTTC.

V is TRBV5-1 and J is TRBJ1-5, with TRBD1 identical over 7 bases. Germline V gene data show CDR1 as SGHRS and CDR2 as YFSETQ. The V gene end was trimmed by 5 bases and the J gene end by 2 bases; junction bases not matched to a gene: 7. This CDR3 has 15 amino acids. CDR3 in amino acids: CASSLQGIGNQPQHF. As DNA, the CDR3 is TGCGCCAGCAGTTTACAGGGGATTGGCAATCAGCCCCAGCATTTT.

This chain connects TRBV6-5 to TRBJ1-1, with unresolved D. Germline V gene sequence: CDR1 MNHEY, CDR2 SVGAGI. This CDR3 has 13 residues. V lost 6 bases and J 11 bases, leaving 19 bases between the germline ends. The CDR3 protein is CASRTRRIWVAFF. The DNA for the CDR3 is TGTGCCAGCAGGACCCGGAGGATTTGGGTGGCTTTCTTT.

The chain's CDR3 is CASSADRGGSNEQFF. CDR3 in DNA: TGTGCCAGCAGCGCTGACAGGGGCGGGTCTAATGAGCAGTTCTTC. V and J are TRBV9 and TRBJ2-1, with 8 nucleotides matching TRBD1. J was trimmed by 7 bases and V by 3 bases; bases with no gene match: 9. Germline V CDR1 and CDR2: SGDLS, YYNGEE. This CDR3 is built from 15 residues.

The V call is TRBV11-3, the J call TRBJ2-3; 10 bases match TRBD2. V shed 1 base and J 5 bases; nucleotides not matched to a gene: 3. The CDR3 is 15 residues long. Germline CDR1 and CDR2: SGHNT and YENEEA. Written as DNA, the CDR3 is TGTGCCAGCAGCTTAGGAGCGGGAGGGCAAGATACGCAGTATTTT. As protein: CASSLGAGGQDTQYF.

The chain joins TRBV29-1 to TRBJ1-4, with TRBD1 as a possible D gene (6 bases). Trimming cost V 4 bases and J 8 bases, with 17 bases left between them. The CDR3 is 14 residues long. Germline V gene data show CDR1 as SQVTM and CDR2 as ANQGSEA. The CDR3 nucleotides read TGCAGCGTTGGCACAGGGCCCAGGGAAGAAAAACTGTTTTTT. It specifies CSVGTGPREEKLFF.

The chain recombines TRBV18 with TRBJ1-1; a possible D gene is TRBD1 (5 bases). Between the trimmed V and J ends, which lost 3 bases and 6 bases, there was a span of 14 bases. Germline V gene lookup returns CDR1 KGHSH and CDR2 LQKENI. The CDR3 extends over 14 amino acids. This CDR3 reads CASSPQDSKPEAFF. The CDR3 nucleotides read TGTGCCAGCTCACCCCAAGACAGCAAACCTGAAGCTTTCTTT.

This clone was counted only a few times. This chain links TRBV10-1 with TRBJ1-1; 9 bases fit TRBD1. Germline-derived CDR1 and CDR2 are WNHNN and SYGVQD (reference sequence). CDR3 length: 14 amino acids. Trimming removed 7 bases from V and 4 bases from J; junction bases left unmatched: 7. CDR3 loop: CASNTQGAGTEAFF. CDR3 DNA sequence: TGCGCCAGCAACACACAGGGGGCCGGCACTGAAGCTTTCTTT.

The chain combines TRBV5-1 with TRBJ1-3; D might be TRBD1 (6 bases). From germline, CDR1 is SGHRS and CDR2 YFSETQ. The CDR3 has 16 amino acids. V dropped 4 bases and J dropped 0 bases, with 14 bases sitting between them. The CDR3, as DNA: TGCGCCAGCAGCCCGACAGGCGGCGGCTCTGGAAACACCATATATTTT. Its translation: CASSPTGGGSGNTIYF.

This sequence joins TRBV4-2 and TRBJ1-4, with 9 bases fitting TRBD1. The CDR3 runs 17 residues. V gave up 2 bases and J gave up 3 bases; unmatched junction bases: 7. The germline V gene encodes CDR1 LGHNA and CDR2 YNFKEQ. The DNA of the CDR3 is TGTGCCAGCAGCCAATTGGGACAGGGATGGGCTAATGAAAAACTGTTTTTT. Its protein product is CASSQLGQGWANEKLFF.

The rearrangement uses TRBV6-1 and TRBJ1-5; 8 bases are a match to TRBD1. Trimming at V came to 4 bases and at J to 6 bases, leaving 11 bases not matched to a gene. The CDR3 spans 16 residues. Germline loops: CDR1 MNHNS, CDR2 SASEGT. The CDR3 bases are TGTGCCAGCAGTGGAAGCGGACAGGGATGGCCTCAGCCCCAGCATTTT. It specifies CASSGSGQGWPQPQHF.

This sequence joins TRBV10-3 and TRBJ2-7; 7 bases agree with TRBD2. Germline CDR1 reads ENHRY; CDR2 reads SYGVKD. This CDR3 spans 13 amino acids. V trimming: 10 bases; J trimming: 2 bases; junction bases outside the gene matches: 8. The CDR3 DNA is TGTGCCACCGTTGGCGGGAGCCCCTACGAGCAGTACTTC. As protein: CATVGGSPYEQYF.

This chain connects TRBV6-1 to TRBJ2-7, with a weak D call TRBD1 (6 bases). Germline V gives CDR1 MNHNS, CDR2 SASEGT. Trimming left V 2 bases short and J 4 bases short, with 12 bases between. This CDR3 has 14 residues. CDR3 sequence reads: CASSELGGGYEQYF. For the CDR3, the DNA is TGTGCCAGCAGTGAACTTGGGGGCGGGTACGAGCAGTACTTC.

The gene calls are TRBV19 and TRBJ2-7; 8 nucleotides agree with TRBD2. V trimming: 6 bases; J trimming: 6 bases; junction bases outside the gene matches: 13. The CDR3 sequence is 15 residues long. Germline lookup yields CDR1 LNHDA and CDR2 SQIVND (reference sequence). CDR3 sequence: CASREHGGRWSEQYF. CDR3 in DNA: TGTGCCAGTAGGGAGCATGGCGGGAGGTGGAGCGAGCAGTACTTC.

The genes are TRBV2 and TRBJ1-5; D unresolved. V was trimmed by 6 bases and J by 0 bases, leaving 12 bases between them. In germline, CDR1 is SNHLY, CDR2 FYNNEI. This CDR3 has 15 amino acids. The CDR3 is CASRRNQYSNQPQHF. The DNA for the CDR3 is TGTGCCAGCAGGAGGAATCAGTATAGCAATCAGCCCCAGCATTTT.

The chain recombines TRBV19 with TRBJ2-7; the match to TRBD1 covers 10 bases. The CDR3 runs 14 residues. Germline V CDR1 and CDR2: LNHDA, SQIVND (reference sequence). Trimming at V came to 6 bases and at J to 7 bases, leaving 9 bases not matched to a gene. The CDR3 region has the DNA TGTGCCAGTAGCCCTGGACAGGGGGTAGGGGAGCAGTACTTC. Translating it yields CASSPGQGVGEQYF.

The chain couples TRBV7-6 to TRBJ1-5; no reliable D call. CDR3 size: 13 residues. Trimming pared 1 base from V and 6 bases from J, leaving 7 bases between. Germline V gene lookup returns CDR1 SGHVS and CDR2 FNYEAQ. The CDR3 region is CASSLGGSQPQHF. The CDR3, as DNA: TGTGCCAGCAGCTTAGGAGGTTCTCAGCCCCAGCATTTT.

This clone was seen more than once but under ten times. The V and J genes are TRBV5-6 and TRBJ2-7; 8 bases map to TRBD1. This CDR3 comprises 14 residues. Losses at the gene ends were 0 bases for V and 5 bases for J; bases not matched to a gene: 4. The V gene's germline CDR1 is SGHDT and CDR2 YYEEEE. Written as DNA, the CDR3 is TGTGCCAGCAGCTTGGCCAGGGGGCTCAACGAGCAGTACTTC. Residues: CASSLARGLNEQYF.

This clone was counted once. The CDR3 spells CSVDSGADTQYF. The CDR3 DNA is TGCAGCGTTGATTCGGGGGCAGATACGCAGTATTTT. The rearrangement joins TRBV29-1 to TRBJ2-3; TRBD2 is a possible D gene (6 bases). The CDR3 length is 12 residues. Germline V CDR1 and CDR2: SQVTM, ANQGSEA. The germline V and J ends were trimmed by 3 bases and 4 bases, with 8 bases remaining between them.